Given below is one TCR beta chain in context. Germline CDR1 KGHSH, CDR2 LQKENI. Trimming removed 3 bases at V and 3 bases at J, with 17 bases between. This CDR3 comprises 16 residues. It was approximately 10 milliliters of peripheral blood that were drawn from each donor. Primed by a sample-barcoded 5' primer and a J-beta primer mix, a second PCR proceeded for roughly 7 to 12 cycles. MiXCR, run by TCRdb on the 5' RACE reads, gives a single entry per CDR3 protein. The sample contains hundreds of thousands of distinct CDR3 sequences, approximately 53% of which appear only once. The data were obtained in a study of blood T cells in healthy people across ages.

This TCR was recovered from a man older than 75 in good health. J is TRBJ1-1 and V is TRBV18; D is perhaps TRBD1 (5 bases). Sequenced sample: blood. This CDR3 is CASSPVLGGEDTEAFF. CDR3 nucleotide sequence: TGTGCCAGCTCACCTGTCCTCGGGGGTGAGGACACTGAAGCTTTCTTT.